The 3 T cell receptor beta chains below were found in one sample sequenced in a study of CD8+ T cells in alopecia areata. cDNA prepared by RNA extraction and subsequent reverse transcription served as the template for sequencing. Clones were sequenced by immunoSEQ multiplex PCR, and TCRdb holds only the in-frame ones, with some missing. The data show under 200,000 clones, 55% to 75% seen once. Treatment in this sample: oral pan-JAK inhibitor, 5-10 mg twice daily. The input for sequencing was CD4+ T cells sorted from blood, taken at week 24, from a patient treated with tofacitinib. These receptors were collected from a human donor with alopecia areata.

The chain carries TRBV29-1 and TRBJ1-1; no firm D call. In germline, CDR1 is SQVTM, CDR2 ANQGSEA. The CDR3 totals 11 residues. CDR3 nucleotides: TGCAGTGGTGAAAGGAGCACTGAAGCTTTCTTT. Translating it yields CSGERSTEAFF.

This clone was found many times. The CDR3 region has the DNA TGCGCCAGCAGCTACAGTGGAGGAGGGCTGAGCACAGATACGCAGTATTTT. Translation: CASSYSGGGLSTDTQYF. The chain joins TRBV5-1 to TRBJ2-3; tentative D call: TRBD2 (6 bases). This CDR3 comprises 17 residues. Trimming stripped 3 bases from V and 0 bases from J, with 17 bases between. Germline CDR1 and CDR2: SGHRS and YFSETQ.

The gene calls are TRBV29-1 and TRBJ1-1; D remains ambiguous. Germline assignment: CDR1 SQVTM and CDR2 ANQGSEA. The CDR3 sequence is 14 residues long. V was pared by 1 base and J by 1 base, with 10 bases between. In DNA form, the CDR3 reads TGCAGCGTTGAAGGCCTTAGGGAGAACACTGAAGCTTTCTTT. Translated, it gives CSVEGLRENTEAFF. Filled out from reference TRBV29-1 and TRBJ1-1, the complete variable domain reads SAVISQKPSRDICQRGTSLTIQCQVDSQVTMMFWYRQQPGQSLTLIATANQGSEATYESGFVIDKFPISRPNLTFSTLTVSNMSPEDSSIYLCSVEGLRENTEAFFGQGTRLTVV.